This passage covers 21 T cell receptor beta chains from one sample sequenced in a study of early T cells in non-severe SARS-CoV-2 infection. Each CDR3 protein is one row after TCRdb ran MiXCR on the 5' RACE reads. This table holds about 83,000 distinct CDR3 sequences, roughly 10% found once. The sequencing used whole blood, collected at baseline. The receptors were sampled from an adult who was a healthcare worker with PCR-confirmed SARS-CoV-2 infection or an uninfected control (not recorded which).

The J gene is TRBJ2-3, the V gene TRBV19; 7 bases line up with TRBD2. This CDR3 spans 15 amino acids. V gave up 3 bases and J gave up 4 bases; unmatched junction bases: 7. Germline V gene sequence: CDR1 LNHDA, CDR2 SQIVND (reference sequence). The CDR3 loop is CASSIAGAGADTQYF. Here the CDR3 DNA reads TGTGCCAGTAGTATCGCGGGAGCAGGAGCAGATACGCAGTATTTT.

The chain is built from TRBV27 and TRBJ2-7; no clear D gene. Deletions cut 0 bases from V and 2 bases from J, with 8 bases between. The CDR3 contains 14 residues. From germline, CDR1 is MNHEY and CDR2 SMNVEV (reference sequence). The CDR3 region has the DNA TGTGCCAGCAGTTTATCGTTCCAGGCCTACGAGCAGTACTTC. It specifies CASSLSFQAYEQYF.

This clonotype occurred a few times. The CDR3 region has the DNA TGCAGTGCTCATCCTACGGGGGGACTGGAATTGTACGAGCAGTACTTC. Amino acids: CSAHPTGGLELYEQYF. V usage is TRBV20-1 and J usage is TRBJ2-7; TRBD2 matches 7 bases. CDR1 is DFQATT and CDR2 is SNEGSKA in the germline V gene (reference sequence). V shed 5 bases, J shed 4 bases, and the junction held 17 bases outside the gene matches. This CDR3 is 16 amino acids long.

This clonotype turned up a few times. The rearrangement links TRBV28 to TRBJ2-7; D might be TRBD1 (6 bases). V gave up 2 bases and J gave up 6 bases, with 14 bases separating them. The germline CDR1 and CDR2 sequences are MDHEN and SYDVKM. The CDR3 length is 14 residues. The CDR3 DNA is TGTGCCAGCAGTTTAGCCGGCCAGGGGCGCGAGCAGTACTTC. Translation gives CASSLAGQGREQYF.

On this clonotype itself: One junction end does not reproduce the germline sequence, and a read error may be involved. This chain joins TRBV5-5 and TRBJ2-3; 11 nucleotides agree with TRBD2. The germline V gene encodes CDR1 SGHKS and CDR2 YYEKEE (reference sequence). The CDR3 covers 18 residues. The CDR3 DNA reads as TGTGCCGGCAGCCAACTAGCGGGAGTCCCTCAAAGGACAGATACGCAGTATTTT. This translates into CAGSQLAGVPQRTDTQYF.

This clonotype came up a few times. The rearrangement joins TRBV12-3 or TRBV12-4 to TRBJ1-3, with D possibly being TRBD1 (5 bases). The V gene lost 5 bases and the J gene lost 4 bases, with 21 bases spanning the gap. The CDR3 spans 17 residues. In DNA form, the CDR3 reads TGTGCCAGCAGTCCGATCGGGACCCCTGTGAAAGGAAACACCATATATTTT. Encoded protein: CASSPIGTPVKGNTIYF.

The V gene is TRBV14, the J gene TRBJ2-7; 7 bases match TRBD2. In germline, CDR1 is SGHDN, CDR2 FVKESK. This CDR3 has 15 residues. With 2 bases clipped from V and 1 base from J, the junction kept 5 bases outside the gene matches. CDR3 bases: TGTGCCAGCAGCCAAACGGGGGAGGGATCCTACGAGCAGTACTTC. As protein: CASSQTGEGSYEQYF.

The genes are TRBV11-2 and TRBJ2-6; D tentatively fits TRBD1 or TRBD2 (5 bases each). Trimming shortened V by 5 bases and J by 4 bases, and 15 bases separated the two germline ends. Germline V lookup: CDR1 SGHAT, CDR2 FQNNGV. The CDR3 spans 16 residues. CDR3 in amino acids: CASSRALGAGANVLTF. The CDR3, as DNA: TGTGCCAGCAGCCGGGCCCTCGGGGCCGGGGCCAACGTCCTGACTTTC.

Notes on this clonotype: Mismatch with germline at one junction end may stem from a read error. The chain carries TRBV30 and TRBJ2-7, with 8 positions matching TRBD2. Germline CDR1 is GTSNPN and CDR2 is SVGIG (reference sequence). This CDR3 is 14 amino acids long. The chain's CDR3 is CAGSTREGPYEQYF. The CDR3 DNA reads TGTGCCGGGAGTACTCGGGAGGGCCCGTACGAGCAGTACTTC.

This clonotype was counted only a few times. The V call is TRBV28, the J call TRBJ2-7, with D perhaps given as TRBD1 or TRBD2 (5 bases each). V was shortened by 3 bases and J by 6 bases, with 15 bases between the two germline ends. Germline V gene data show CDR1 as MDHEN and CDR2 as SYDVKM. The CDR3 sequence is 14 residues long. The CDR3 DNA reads TGTGCCAGCAGTTTTCTCAGGGACGGCTCCGAGCAGTACTTC. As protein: CASSFLRDGSEQYF.

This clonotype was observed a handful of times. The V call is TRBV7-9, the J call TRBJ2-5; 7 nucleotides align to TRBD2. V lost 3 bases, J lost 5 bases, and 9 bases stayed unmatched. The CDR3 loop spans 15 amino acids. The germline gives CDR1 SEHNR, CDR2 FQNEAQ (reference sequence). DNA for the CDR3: TGTGCCAGCAGCTTGGGAAGGACTAGGTTCGAGACCCAGTACTTC. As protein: CASSLGRTRFETQYF.

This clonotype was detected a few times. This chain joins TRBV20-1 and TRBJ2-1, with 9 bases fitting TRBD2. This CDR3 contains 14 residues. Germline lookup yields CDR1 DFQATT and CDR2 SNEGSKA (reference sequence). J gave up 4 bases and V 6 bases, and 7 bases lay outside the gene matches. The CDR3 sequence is CSASLAGMYNEQFF. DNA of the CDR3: TGCAGTGCGTCTCTAGCGGGGATGTACAATGAGCAGTTCTTC.

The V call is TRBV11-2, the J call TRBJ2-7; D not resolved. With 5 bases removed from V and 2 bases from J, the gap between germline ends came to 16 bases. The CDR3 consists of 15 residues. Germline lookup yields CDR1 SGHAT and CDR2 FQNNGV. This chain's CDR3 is CASSPARGTTYEQYF. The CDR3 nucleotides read TGTGCCAGCAGCCCTGCCCGCGGTACGACCTACGAGCAGTACTTC.

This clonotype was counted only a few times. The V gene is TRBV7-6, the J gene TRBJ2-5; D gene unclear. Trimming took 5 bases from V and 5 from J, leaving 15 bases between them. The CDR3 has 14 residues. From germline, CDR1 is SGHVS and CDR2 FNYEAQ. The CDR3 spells CASSEDPARETQYF. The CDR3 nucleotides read TGTGCCAGCAGCGAGGACCCGGCGAGGGAGACCCAGTACTTC.

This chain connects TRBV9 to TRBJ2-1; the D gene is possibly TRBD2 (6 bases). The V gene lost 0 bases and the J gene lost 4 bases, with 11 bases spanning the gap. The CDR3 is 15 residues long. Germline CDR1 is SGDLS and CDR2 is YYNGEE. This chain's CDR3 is CASSVGSGGYNEQFF. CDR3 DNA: TGTGCCAGCAGCGTAGGTTCCGGGGGTTACAATGAGCAGTTCTTC.

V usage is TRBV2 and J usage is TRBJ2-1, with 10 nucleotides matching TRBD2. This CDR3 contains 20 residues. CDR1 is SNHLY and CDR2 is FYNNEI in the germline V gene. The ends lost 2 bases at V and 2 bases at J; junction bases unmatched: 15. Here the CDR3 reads CASSERLAGVSGKTYNEQFF. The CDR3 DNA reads TGTGCCAGCAGTGAACGGCTAGCGGGAGTTAGTGGAAAAACCTACAATGAGCAGTTCTTC.

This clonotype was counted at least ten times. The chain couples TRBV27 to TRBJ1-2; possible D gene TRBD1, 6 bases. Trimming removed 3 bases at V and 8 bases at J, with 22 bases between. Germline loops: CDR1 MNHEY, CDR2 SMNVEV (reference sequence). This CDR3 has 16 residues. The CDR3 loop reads CASSFFAVGEGGGYTF. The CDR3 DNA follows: TGTGCCAGCAGTTTTTTCGCAGTCGGAGAGGGGGGAGGCTACACCTTC.

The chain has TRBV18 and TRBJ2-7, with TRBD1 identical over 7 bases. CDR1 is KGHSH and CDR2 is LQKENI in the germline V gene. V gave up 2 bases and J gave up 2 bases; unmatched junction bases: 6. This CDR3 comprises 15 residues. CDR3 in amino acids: CASSPFGDSTYEQYF. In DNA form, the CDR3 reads TGTGCCAGCTCACCATTTGGGGACAGCACCTACGAGCAGTACTTC.

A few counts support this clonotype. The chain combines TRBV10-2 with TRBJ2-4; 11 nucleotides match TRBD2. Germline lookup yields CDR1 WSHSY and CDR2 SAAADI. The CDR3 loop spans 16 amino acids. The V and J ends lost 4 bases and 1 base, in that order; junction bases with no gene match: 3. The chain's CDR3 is CASSVASGRAKNIQYF. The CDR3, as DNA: TGCGCCAGCAGTGTCGCTAGCGGGAGGGCCAAAAACATTCAGTACTTC.

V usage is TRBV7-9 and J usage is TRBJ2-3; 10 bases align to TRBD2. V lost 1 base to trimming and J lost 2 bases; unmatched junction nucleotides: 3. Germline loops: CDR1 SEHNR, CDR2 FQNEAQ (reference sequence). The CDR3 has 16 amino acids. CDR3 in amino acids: CASSLVAGGNTDTQYF. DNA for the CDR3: TGTGCCAGCAGCTTAGTAGCGGGAGGAAACACAGATACGCAGTATTTT.

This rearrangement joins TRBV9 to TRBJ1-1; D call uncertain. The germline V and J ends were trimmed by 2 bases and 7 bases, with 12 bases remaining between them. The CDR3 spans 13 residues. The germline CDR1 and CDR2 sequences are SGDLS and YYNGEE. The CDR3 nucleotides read TGTGCCAGCAGCGTGCGACCGCGCAGTGAAGCTTTCTTT. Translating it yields CASSVRPRSEAFF. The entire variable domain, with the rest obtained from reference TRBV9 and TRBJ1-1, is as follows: DSGVTQTPKHLITATGQRVTLRCSPRSGDLSVYWYQQSLDQGLQFLIQYYNGEERAKGNILERFSAQQFPDLHSELNLSSLELGDSALYFCASSVRPRSEAFFGQGTRLTVV.